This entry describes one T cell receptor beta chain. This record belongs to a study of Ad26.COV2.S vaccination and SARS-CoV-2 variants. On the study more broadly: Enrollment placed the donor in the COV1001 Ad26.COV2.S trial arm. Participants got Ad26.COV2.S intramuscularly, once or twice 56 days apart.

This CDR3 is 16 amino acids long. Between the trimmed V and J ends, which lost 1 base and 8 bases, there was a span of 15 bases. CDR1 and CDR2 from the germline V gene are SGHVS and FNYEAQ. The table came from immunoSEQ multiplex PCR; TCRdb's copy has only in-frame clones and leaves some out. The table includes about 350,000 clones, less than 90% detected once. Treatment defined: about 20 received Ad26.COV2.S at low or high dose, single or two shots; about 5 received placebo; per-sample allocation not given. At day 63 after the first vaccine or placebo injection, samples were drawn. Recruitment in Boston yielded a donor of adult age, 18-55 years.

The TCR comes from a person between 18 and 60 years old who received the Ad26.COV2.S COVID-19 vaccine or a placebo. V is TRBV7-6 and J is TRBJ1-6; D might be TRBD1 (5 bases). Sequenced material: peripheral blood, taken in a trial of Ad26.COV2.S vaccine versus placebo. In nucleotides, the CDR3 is TGTGCCAGCAGCTTAGAGAGGACAACTAATCATTCACCCCTCCACTTT. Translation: CASSLERTTNHSPLHF.